Listed below are T cell receptor beta chains from one sample, sequenced in a study of OX40 agonist ivuxolimab in advanced cancers. Sequencing used immunoSEQ multiplex PCR; TCRdb keeps in-frame clones, though not all of them. The table includes tens of thousands of clones, around 80% detected once. The sample in question was CD4+ or CD8+ T cells sorted from blood, obtained in a trial of the OX40 agonist ivuxolimab. These receptors came from an adult with an advanced solid tumor such as melanoma, head and neck, liver or kidney cancer. The CDR3 runs from the conserved cysteine through the conserved F or W. The D gene is left open where the match is weak. Size values are once, few and many counts, or a class for expanded clones, and some rows have none.

TRBJ2-7 . TRBV18 . CASSPTGTGEQYF TGTGCCAGCTCACCTACAGGGACTGGGGAGCAGTACTTC
TRBJ2-4 . TRBV6-1 . CASSEISGKNIQYF TGTGCCAGCAGTGAGATATCTGGGAAAAACATTCAGTACTTC
TRBJ1-2 . TRBV7-8 . CASSLARGQDTGYTF TGTGCCAGCAGCTTAGCGCGAGGACAAGATACAGGCTACACCTTC
TRBJ2-7 . TRBV5-1 TRBD1 CASAGTGAGEQYF TGCGCCAGCGCCGGGACAGGGGCTGGGGAGCAGTACTTC
TRBJ2-7 . TRBV7-9 . CASSLDRYRDEQYF TGTGCCAGCAGCTTAGATCGGTACAGGGACGAGCAGTACTTC
TRBJ2-7 . TRBV18 . CASSPTVYSYEQYF TGTGCCAGCTCGCCGACAGTCTACTCCTACGAGCAGTACTTC
TRBJ1-2 few TRBV6-1 . CATYPGSGEDYTF TGTGCCACCTACCCCGGGTCAGGGGAGGACTACACCTTC
TRBJ2-3 . TRBV4-2 . CASSQDIQIMTDTQYF TGTGCCAGCAGCCAGGACATTCAGATTATGACAGATACGCAGTATTTT
TRBJ2-7 once TRBV27 . CASSFGPGSYEQYF TGTGCCAGCAGTTTTGGGCCAGGGTCCTACGAGCAGTACTTC
TRBJ2-1 . TRBV5-4 . CASSLDSNRANEQFF TGTGCCAGCAGCTTGGATTCCAATAGGGCCAATGAGCAGTTCTTC
TRBJ1-4 . TRBV19 TRBD1 CASSRRQGANEKLFF TGTGCCAGTAGCAGAAGACAGGGGGCGAATGAAAAACTGTTTTTT
TRBJ2-5 . TRBV4-1 TRBD1 CASSQGDRSQETQYF TGCGCCAGCAGCCAAGGGGACAGGTCCCAAGAGACCCAGTACTTC
TRBJ2-7 . TRBV21-1 . CASSKGNRGYEQYF TGTGCCAGCAGCAAGGGTAATAGGGGTTACGAGCAGTACTTC
TRBJ2-7 . TRBV10-3 . CAISEPVSYEQYF TGTGCCATCAGTGAACCGGTGTCCTACGAGCAGTACTTC
TRBJ1-2 . TRBV5-4 . CASSLGGSYGYTF TGTGCCAGCAGCTTGGGCGGGAGCTATGGCTACACCTTC
TRBJ2-1 once TRBV7-9 . CASSLDGFNEQFF TGTGCCAGCAGCTTAGATGGGTTCAATGAGCAGTTCTTC
TRBJ1-2 once TRBV2 TRBD1 CASSEVDPGTAYGYTF TGTGCCAGCAGTGAAGTCGACCCCGGGACAGCCTATGGCTACACCTTC
TRBJ2-3 . TRBV15 . CATSVFSTDTQYF TGTGCCACCAGCGTATTCAGCACAGATACGCAGTATTTT
TRBJ2-1 . TRBV4-3 TRBD2 CASSQAAGPYNEQFF TGCGCCAGCAGCCAAGCAGCGGGACCGTACAATGAGCAGTTCTTC
TRBJ1-4 few TRBV19 TRBD1 CASSSSRQGATNEKLFF TGTGCCAGTAGTTCTAGTCGACAGGGGGCAACTAATGAAAAACTGTTTTTT
TRBJ1-2 . TRBV6-1 . CASSIVRHNYGYTF TGTGCCAGCAGCATCGTCCGGCACAACTATGGCTACACCTTC
TRBJ2-3 . TRBV6-5 . CASRVTDTDTQYF TGTGCCAGCAGGGTGACTGACACAGATACGCAGTATTTT
TRBJ1-1 once TRBV4-2 TRBD1 CASSRTGGTEAFF TGTGCCAGCAGCCGAACAGGGGGCACTGAAGCTTTCTTT
TRBJ2-3 few TRBV6-1 TRBD2 CASSVLAGSTDTQYF TGTGCCAGCAGTGTACTAGCGGGAAGCACAGATACGCAGTATTTT
TRBJ1-1 once TRBV9 TRBD1 CASSVQGAGTEAFF TGTGCCAGCAGCGTCCAGGGGGCGGGCACTGAAGCTTTCTTT
TRBJ2-3 . TRBV7-9 . CASVGGWADTQYF TGTGCTAGTGTGGGGGGCTGGGCAGATACGCAGTATTTT
TRBJ2-5 . TRBV9 TRBD1 CASSVDPGGRQETQYF TGTGCCAGCAGCGTAGACCCAGGGGGCAGACAAGAGACCCAGTACTTC
TRBJ2-7 . TRBV7-9 . CASSPLGVRVEQYF TGTGCCAGCAGCCCGCTTGGGGTGCGTGTTGAGCAGTACTTC
TRBJ1-6 . TRBV10-3 . CAISAGGGNSPLHF TGTGCCATCAGTGCGGGGGGCGGTAATTCACCCCTCCACTTT
TRBJ1-2 . TRBV6-5 TRBD1 CASSYSGTGSYGYTF TGTGCCAGCAGTTACTCGGGGACAGGGTCCTATGGCTACACCTTC
TRBJ1-5 . TRBV5-8 TRBD1 CASSLEGASNQPQHF TGTGCCAGCAGCTTGGAGGGGGCAAGCAATCAGCCCCAGCATTTT
TRBJ1-5 . TRBV6-5 TRBD1 CASSYSDRPGQPQHF TGTGCCAGCAGTTACTCGGACAGGCCGGGGCAGCCCCAGCATTTT
TRBJ1-5 few TRBV9 . CASSTTAYSNQPQHF TGTGCCAGCAGCACGACAGCTTATAGCAATCAGCCCCAGCATTTT
TRBJ2-1 . TRBV4-2 TRBD1 CASSQEWTGVRNEQFF TGTGCCAGCAGCCAAGAGTGGACAGGGGTTAGGAATGAGCAGTTCTTC
TRBJ2-1 . TRBV15 TRBD2 CATSRTSGGPSSYNEQFF TGTGCCACCAGCAGGACTAGCGGGGGCCCAAGCTCCTACAATGAGCAGTTCTTC
TRBJ1-1 . TRBV5-1 . CASSLGSMFFEAFF TGCGCCAGCAGCTTGGGGAGCATGTTCTTTGAAGCTTTCTTT
TRBJ1-6 . TRBV5-6 . CASGIQGVFSPLHF TGTGCCAGCGGGATACAGGGAGTTTTCTCACCCCTCCACTTT
TRBJ1-5 . TRBV5-1 . CASSLGLSQGDQPQHF TGCGCCAGCAGCTTGGGTCTCAGTCAGGGCGACCAGCCCCAGCATTTT
TRBJ2-7 . TRBV4-2 TRBD1 CASSQAGTDSYEQYF TGTGCCAGCAGCCAGGCCGGGACAGATTCTTACGAGCAGTACTTC
TRBJ2-2 . TRBV29-1 . CSAQGMGSGELFF TGCAGCGCCCAGGGGATGGGAAGCGGGGAGCTGTTTTTT
TRBJ2-7 . TRBV4-2 . CASSQEYFYEQYF TGTGCCAGCAGCCAAGAATATTTCTACGAGCAGTACTTC
TRBJ2-3 . TRBV6-1 . CASRRWGFTDTQYF TGTGCCAGCAGGAGATGGGGATTCACAGATACGCAGTATTTT
TRBJ2-2 . TRBV5-6 . CASTPGNGELFF TGTGCCAGCACCCCGGGGAACGGGGAGCTGTTTTTT
TRBJ1-2 . TRBV7-9 TRBD1 CASSPGTDSNYGYTF TGTGCCAGCAGTCCCGGGACAGATTCTAACTATGGCTACACCTTC
TRBJ2-3 . TRBV15 . CATSRDGGTTTDTQYF TGTGCCACCAGCAGAGACGGCGGGACCACCACAGATACGCAGTATTTT
TRBJ1-2 . TRBV6-5 . CASTVLGGANGYTF TGTGCCAGCACAGTACTAGGGGGGGCCAATGGCTACACCTTC
TRBJ2-1 . TRBV5-1 TRBD1 CASSFQGANEQFF TGCGCCAGCAGCTTTCAGGGGGCTAATGAGCAGTTCTTC
TRBJ1-4 . TRBV11-3 . CASSPLGASNEKLFF TGTGCCAGCAGCCCCTTGGGGGCGTCTAATGAAAAACTGTTTTTT
TRBJ2-7 . TRBV11-2 . CASRLQGVGEQYF TGTGCCAGCAGACTACAGGGTGTGGGGGAGCAGTACTTC
TRBJ1-2 . TRBV6-6 . CASSDPGRGNGYTF TGTGCCAGCAGTGACCCCGGCAGGGGTAATGGCTACACCTTC
TRBJ2-1 . TRBV11-1 TRBD2 CASSLLVSGGFGEQFF TGTGCCAGCAGCTTGTTAGTTAGCGGGGGGTTCGGTGAGCAGTTCTTC
TRBJ2-2 . TRBV7-2 . CASSTPLGRIEFTGELFF TGTGCCAGCAGCACACCCCTCGGACGGATAGAATTCACCGGGGAGCTGTTTTTT
TRBJ1-2 . TRBV6-1 . CATNRAPNYGYTF TGTGCCACCAACAGAGCTCCTAACTATGGCTACACCTTC
TRBJ1-3 . TRBV18 TRBD1 CASSPPRTGTPSGNTIYF TGTGCCAGCTCACCACCCAGGACAGGGACCCCCTCTGGAAACACCATATATTTT
TRBJ1-2 . TRBV10-3 . CAISAGAANYGYTF TGTGCCATCAGTGCTGGGGCAGCTAACTATGGCTACACCTTC
TRBJ2-7 once TRBV5-1 TRBD1 CASSNGTALEQYF TGCGCCAGCAGCAACGGGACAGCGCTCGAGCAGTACTTC
TRBJ1-2 many TRBV2 . CASSPGTNGYTF TGTGCCAGCAGTCCAGGGACAAATGGCTACACCTTC
TRBJ2-6 . TRBV30 . CAWNFPEGSSGANVLTF TGTGCCTGGAACTTCCCCGAGGGGAGCTCTGGGGCCAACGTCCTGACTTTC
TRBJ2-3 . TRBV13 . CASSPASSPSTDTQYF TGTGCCAGCAGCCCCGCAAGCTCGCCTAGCACAGATACGCAGTATTTT
TRBJ1-5 few TRBV6-6 . CASSYLTGLDQPQHF TGTGCCAGCAGTTACCTAACAGGGTTGGATCAGCCCCAGCATTTT